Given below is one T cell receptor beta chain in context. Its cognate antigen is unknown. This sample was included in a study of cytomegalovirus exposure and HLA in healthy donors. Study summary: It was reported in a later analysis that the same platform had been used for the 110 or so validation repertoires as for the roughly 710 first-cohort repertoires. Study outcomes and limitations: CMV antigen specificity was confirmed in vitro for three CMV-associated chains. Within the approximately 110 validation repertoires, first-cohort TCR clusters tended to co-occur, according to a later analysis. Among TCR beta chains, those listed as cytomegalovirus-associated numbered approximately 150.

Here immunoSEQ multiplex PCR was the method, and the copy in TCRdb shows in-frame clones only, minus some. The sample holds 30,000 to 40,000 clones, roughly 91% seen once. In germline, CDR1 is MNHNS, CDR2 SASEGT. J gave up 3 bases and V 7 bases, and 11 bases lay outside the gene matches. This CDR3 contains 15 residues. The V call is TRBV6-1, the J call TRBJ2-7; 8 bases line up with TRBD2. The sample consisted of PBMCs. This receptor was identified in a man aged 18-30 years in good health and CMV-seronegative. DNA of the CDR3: TGTGCCAGCAATCTCCCGGGACTAGAGGGCTACGAGCAGTACTTC. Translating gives CASNLPGLEGYEQYF.